This TCR beta chain was captured in a study of tumor-infiltrating lymphocytes in primary liver carcinoma (TCRdb year 2017). General notes on the study: The five patients, three men and two women aged 30 to 69 years, had hepatocellular carcinoma (four) or combined HCC and intrahepatic cholangiocarcinoma (one). The five patients had tumors staged T1-T3 N0M0, with maximum diameters ranging from roughly 4 to 10 cm. Roughly 3.65 to 7.13 million productive TCRbeta reads were obtained per sample, and no significant difference in read depth was found between tissue types. Across five regions of each liver tumor, along with adjacent normal tissue and blood, the study brought together TCRbeta repertoire sequencing, expression microarrays and whole-exome sequencing. TCRbeta repertoire sequencing covered 35 specimens from 5 patients: 25 tumor regions, 5 adjacent noncancerous liver tissues and 5 peripheral blood samples. Agilent mRNA microarray profiling was performed on the roughly 25 tumor region samples to relate TCRbeta repertoire diversity to the local molecular phenotype. Repertoires from technical replicates were highly reproducible, with mean shared-clone rates roughly 0.86 and correlation coefficients above 0.98. What the authors observed across the whole study: The study included only five patients, and the authors note findings should be validated in a larger study. Only the TCR beta chain was sequenced, which likely underestimates true repertoire diversity because unpaired alpha chains were not captured. Because the samples were bulk and unsorted, CD4+ and CD8+ T cell repertoires could not be compared. Compared with blood, tumors had a significantly larger share of the repertoire taken up by the top 250 clones (p = 0.039). Consistent with antigen-driven expansion, pairs of tumor regions showed higher repertoire overlap (mean about 36%) than either tumor-adjacent pairs (approximately 17%) or tumor-blood pairs (approximately 15%). Only about 7-25% of top clones were present in all five regions of a tumor, suggesting spatial heterogeneity of tumor-infiltrating T cells.

This clonotype was picked up one time. Its antigen has not been determined. A much larger clone differs from this one at a single base, so this may be a read error. Total RNA and DNA were co-extracted from roughly 20-30 mg of bulk tissue with the AllPrep DNA/RNA mini kit, without cell sorting. Roughly five patients with histopathologically diagnosed primary liver carcinoma underwent surgical resection in China between 2015 and March 2016. Chronic HBV infection was present in the patients, and the patients were treatment-naive at sampling. Five spatially separated regions were sampled from each tumor: the superior, inferior, left-lateral and right-lateral poles, plus the tumor centre. Histology showed that every tumor sample contained more than 90% viable tumor cells. Fresh tumor and adjacent tissue pieces were bisected, with one half stored in RNAlater at -80 degrees C and the other half sent for histology.

The germline V gene supplies CDR1 SQVTM and CDR2 ANQGSEA. The CDR3 covers 15 residues, taking in both the cysteine and the phenylalanine. The read is trimmed to its CDR3 DNA, 45 bases read in frame from base 1. Using a constant-region primer and ProtoScript II reverse transcriptase, TCRbeta-specific cDNA was reverse-transcribed from 400 to 550 ng total RNA. Construction of the TCRbeta libraries relied on three nested rounds of multiplex PCR, following a slightly modified ARM-PCR procedure. Each of the first two PCR rounds ran for about 9 cycles and used multiplex TRBV1-TRBV30 forward primers together with a Cbeta reverse primer. Sample barcodes and Illumina adapters were added in a final 25-cycle PCR using Deep VentR polymerase. Before sequencing, amplicons of 200-500 bp were purified from gel using a QIAquick gel extraction kit. An Illumina HiSeq 2500 was used to sequence the TCRbeta amplicons with 250-bp paired-end reads. On the authors' methods: Trimmomatic v0.33 was used to quality-trim the reads, and FLASH v1.2.11 was used to merge paired reads so that full CDR3 sequences could be recovered. V, D and J germline segments were assigned to the rearranged TCRbeta sequences using MiGEC v1.2.1b. Clonotype statistics and Shannon-Wiener diversity indices were computed with VDJtools v1.0.0. Except for diversity analysis, only each sample's 250 most abundant clonotypes were used in subsequent analyses to reduce sampling bias. TCRdb reprocessing: public reads trimmed at Q25 with fastp, clones called with MiXCR, in-frame beta chains kept. Entries that share a CDR3 protein sequence are merged under the most common genes and DNA. TCRdb, rather than the study authors, made the V and J calls. Counted in this sample were 50,000 to 70,000 distinct CDR3 sequences; 70% to 85% of them appeared once. The biggest ten clones account for approximately 50% of the sample.

The sequence was collected from a man between 35 and 55 years old with primary liver carcinoma and hepatitis B virus infection. The specimen was liver tumor tissue from sampling region 2. Read against the paper, the sample's cell subset or site label means: tumor region T2, inferior pole. The V and J genes are TRBV29-1 and TRBJ2-7, and 10 junction bases match TRBD1. In nucleotide form, the sequence is TGCAGCGTTGAGGAATGGGACAGGGGAGTAGACGAGCAGAACTTC. This sequence encodes CSVEEWDRGVDEQNF.